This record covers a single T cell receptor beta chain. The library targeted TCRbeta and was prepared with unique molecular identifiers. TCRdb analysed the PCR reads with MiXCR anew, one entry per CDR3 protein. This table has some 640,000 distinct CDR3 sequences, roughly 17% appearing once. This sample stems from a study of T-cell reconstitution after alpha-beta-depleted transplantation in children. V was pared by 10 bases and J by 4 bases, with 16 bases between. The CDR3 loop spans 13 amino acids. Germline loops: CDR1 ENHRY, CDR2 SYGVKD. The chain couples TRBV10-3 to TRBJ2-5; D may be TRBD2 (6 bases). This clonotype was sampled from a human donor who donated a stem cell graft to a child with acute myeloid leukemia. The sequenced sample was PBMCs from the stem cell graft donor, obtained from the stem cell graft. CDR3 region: CATGSEGSETQYF. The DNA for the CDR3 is TGTGCCACCGGGTCGGAGGGCTCAGAGACCCAGTACTTC.